This is a list of T cell receptor beta chains from one sample in a study of T-cell reconstitution after alpha-beta-depleted transplantation in children. Via MiXCR, TCRdb re-called the PCR reads, giving one row per CDR3 protein. Altogether 780,000 or so distinct CDR3 sequences are present, roughly 16% being singletons, with the ten largest covering just under 5%. The sample here was PBMCs, mostly from graft donor cells, taken 360 days after TCRalphabeta/CD19-depleted stem cell transplant. The receptors originated from a male patient younger than 18 who had a stem cell transplant for acute lymphoblastic leukemia, so the T cells may come from the graft donor. Both conserved end residues are part of each CDR3. D genes are given only for firm matches. Clone sizes are given selectively: once, few, many, or a class where the clone is expanded.

d_call	v_call	j_call	clone_size	cdr3_nt	cdr3_aa
TRBD1	TRBV7-9	TRBJ2-7	.	TGTGCCAGCAGCTCTTGGACAGGGCCCTTTATCTACGAGCAGTACTTC	CASSSWTGPFIYEQYF
.	TRBV20-1	TRBJ1-4	.	TGCAGTGCCCCTGCTTCTGGGCAAAGACCTACTAATGAAAAACTGTTTTTT	CSAPASGQRPTNEKLFF
.	TRBV15	TRBJ1-1	few	TGTGCCACCAGCAGATCCACAGGGTACACTGAAGCTTTCTTT	CATSRSTGYTEAFF
.	TRBV3-1	TRBJ2-4	.	TGTGCCAGCAGCCAAGAGGACAGAGTCGGTTCCAAAAACATTCAGTACTTC	CASSQEDRVGSKNIQYF
TRBD1	TRBV18	TRBJ2-7	.	TGTGCCAGCTCACCACCGCCGACAGGGACCGAGCAGTACTTC	CASSPPPTGTEQYF
.	TRBV4-1	TRBJ2-1	.	TGCGCCAGCAGCCAACCACAGGGATGGTATGAGCAGTTCTTC	CASSQPQGWYEQFF
.	TRBV5-1	TRBJ1-1	few	TGCGCCAGCAGCTTGGCCCCCGAGAGCACTGAAGCTTTCTTT	CASSLAPESTEAFF
.	TRBV12-3/TRBV12-4	TRBJ2-1	few	TGTGCCAGCAGTTTGCCCCAGGGCCACAATGAGCAGTTCTTC	CASSLPQGHNEQFF
TRBD1	TRBV12-3/TRBV12-4	TRBJ1-1	few	TGTGCCAGCATTCTGGGACAGGGGAACACTGAAGCTTTCTTT	CASILGQGNTEAFF
.	TRBV19	TRBJ1-1	.	TGTGCCAGTAGGCCACTGGGGGCTGGAAACACTGAAGCTTTCTTT	CASRPLGAGNTEAFF
TRBD1	TRBV18	TRBJ2-5	.	TGTGCCAGCGAAGGGACAGGGCTTGAAGAGACCCAGTACTTC	CASEGTGLEETQYF
.	TRBV10-2	TRBJ2-1	.	TGCGCCAGCAGTGAGTCTTGGGAACAGTTCTTC	CASSESWEQFF
.	TRBV18	TRBJ2-5	few	TGTGCCAGCTCACCAAGCCAGCCAGAGACCCAGTACTTC	CASSPSQPETQYF
TRBD2	TRBV15	TRBJ2-1	few	TGTGCCACCAGCAGTGTAGCGGGATTTTACAATGAGCAGTTCTTC	CATSSVAGFYNEQFF
.	TRBV5-1	TRBJ1-2	few	TGCGCCAGCAAGACGGACCAATTCCCTAACTATGGCTACACCTTC	CASKTDQFPNYGYTF
.	TRBV5-1	TRBJ1-1	many	TGCGCCAGCAATTTGGACGGAGCAGACACTGAAGCTTTCTTT	CASNLDGADTEAFF
.	TRBV5-6	TRBJ2-1	few	TGTGCCAGCAGCTGGGGGGACAGAGCTGAGCAGTTCTTC	CASSWGDRAEQFF
.	TRBV18	TRBJ1-3	.	TGTGCCAGCTCACCATCCCCCGCGGGAAACACCATATATTTT	CASSPSPAGNTIYF